The next 28 T cell receptor beta chains were all read from a single sample in a study of cytomegalovirus exposure and HLA in healthy donors. PCR primers comprised 60 Vbeta and 13 Jbeta primers. The method was immunoSEQ multiplex PCR; TCRdb's version includes in-frame clones alone and lacks a portion of them. The sample includes about 130,000 clones, around 73% of them seen just once. The sample comprised PBMCs. The receptors stem from a man aged 25 to 45 in good health and CMV-seropositive.

The chain uses TRBV19 and TRBJ2-3, with 7 bases aligning to TRBD2. The CDR3 spans 18 residues. The ends lost 3 bases at V and 4 bases at J; junction bases unmatched: 16. From germline, CDR1 is LNHDA and CDR2 SQIVND (reference sequence). The CDR3: CASSMEGPVAGAADTQYF. The CDR3, as DNA: TGTGCCAGTAGTATGGAAGGTCCGGTCGCGGGAGCGGCAGATACGCAGTATTTT. The full variable domain, completed using reference TRBV19 and TRBJ2-3, is DGGITQSPKYLFRKEGQNVTLSCEQNLNHDAMYWYRQDPGQGLRLIYYSQIVNDFQKGDIAEGYSVSREKKESFPLTVTSAQKNPTAFYLCASSMEGPVAGAADTQYFGPGTRLTVL.

The chain links TRBV10-2 to TRBJ2-4; 9 nucleotides align to TRBD1. Germline values: CDR1 WSHSY, CDR2 SAAADI. Losses at the gene ends were 2 bases for V and 1 base for J; bases not matched to a gene: 3. CDR3 size: 16 residues. Here the CDR3 reads CASSEGTGRAKNIQYF. As DNA, the CDR3 is TGCGCCAGCAGTGAGGGGACAGGGAGGGCCAAAAACATTCAGTACTTC.

The V gene is TRBV7-9, the J gene TRBJ2-7; D may be TRBD2 (5 bases). CDR3 length: 14 residues. Looked up from germline, CDR1 is SEHNR and CDR2 is FQNEAQ (reference sequence). The germline V and J ends were trimmed by 5 bases and 0 bases, with 11 bases remaining between them. Here the CDR3 DNA reads TGTGCCAGCAGCCGGGAATCAATCTCCTACGAGCAGTACTTC. It translates to CASSRESISYEQYF.

DNA of the CDR3: TGTGCCAGCAGCCAAGTTTACCCGCGGCTTGGAACCTACGAGCAGTACTTC. Translating gives CASSQVYPRLGTYEQYF. V gene TRBV4-2 combines with J gene TRBJ2-7, with unresolved D. CDR1 is LGHNA and CDR2 is YNFKEQ in the germline V gene. Trimming shortened V by 1 base and J by 2 bases, and 18 bases separated the two germline ends. CDR3 size: 17 residues.

The chain uses TRBV11-1 and TRBJ1-1; TRBD1 matches 10 bases. V dropped 5 bases and J dropped 7; count of bases not matched to a gene: 7. The CDR3 is 14 residues long. Germline V gene sequence: CDR1 SGHAT, CDR2 FQDESV (reference sequence). Here the CDR3 reads CASSPQTGGSEAFF. In nucleotides, the CDR3 is TGTGCCAGCAGCCCGCAGACAGGGGGCAGTGAAGCTTTCTTT.

In its sample, this clone was seen a few times. This rearrangement joins TRBV27 to TRBJ2-2, with 7 bases fitting TRBD1. CDR1 MNHEY and CDR2 SMNVEV come from the germline V gene (reference sequence). V gave up 4 bases and J gave up 0 bases; unmatched junction bases: 5. The CDR3 has 16 residues. The CDR3 DNA reads TGTGCCAGCAGTTCCTCCGGGACAGCGAACACCGGGGAGCTGTTTTTT. It yields the protein CASSSSGTANTGELFF.

V usage is TRBV5-6 and J usage is TRBJ2-3; D uncertain. CDR1 is SGHDT and CDR2 is YYEEEE in the germline V gene. The CDR3 contains 13 residues. The V end lost 1 base, the J end lost 8 bases, and 11 bases lay between the germline ends. The CDR3 coding sequence is TGTGCCAGCAGCTTGTCCCCGTTGTTTACGCAGTATTTT. This translates into CASSLSPLFTQYF.

The V and J genes are TRBV19 and TRBJ1-1; tentative D call: TRBD1 (6 bases). The CDR3 totals 15 residues. Germline lookup yields CDR1 LNHDA and CDR2 SQIVND (reference sequence). The ends were cut back, 1 base at V and 1 base at J, with 10 bases in the middle. For the CDR3, the DNA is TGTGCCAGTAGTATAGGACTACAGGGGAACACTGAAGCTTTCTTT. It codes for CASSIGLQGNTEAFF. The variable domain in full, completed from reference TRBV19 and TRBJ1-1, reads DGGITQSPKYLFRKEGQNVTLSCEQNLNHDAMYWYRQDPGQGLRLIYYSQIVNDFQKGDIAEGYSVSREKKESFPLTVTSAQKNPTAFYLCASSIGLQGNTEAFFGQGTRLTVV.

V gene TRBV28 combines with J gene TRBJ2-7; tentative D call: TRBD2 (5 bases). The CDR3 totals 15 residues. Trimming stripped 3 bases from V and 0 bases from J, with 12 bases between. CDR1 MDHEN and CDR2 SYDVKM come from the germline V gene. The CDR3: CASSLRGMSSYEQYF. The CDR3 DNA follows: TGTGCCAGCAGTTTGCGAGGGATGAGCTCCTACGAGCAGTACTTC.

This sequence joins TRBV4-1 and TRBJ1-5; D uncertain. Germline V gene lookup returns CDR1 MGHRA and CDR2 YSYEKL. Trimming stripped 1 base from V and 4 bases from J, with 14 bases between. CDR3 size: 16 residues. CDR3 in amino acids: CASSQAVMGRNQPQHF. The CDR3 coding sequence is TGCGCCAGCAGCCAAGCGGTTATGGGGAGGAATCAGCCCCAGCATTTT.

The V call is TRBV9, the J call TRBJ2-6; D uncertain. This CDR3 has 15 amino acids. CDR1 is SGDLS, CDR2 YYNGEE, per germline. Trimming took off 1 base at V and 1 base at J, with 6 bases between the two ends. The CDR3, as DNA: TGTGCCAGCAGCGTAACTAAATCTGGGGCCAACGTCCTGACTTTC. Protein: CASSVTKSGANVLTF. The full variable domain, rest sourced from reference TRBV9 and TRBJ2-6, is DSGVTQTPKHLITATGQRVTLRCSPRSGDLSVYWYQQSLDQGLQFLIQYYNGEERAKGNILERFSAQQFPDLHSELNLSSLELGDSALYFCASSVTKSGANVLTFGAGSRLTVL.

J is TRBJ2-7 and V is TRBV19, with D possibly being TRBD1 (6 bases). From germline, CDR1 is LNHDA and CDR2 SQIVND (reference sequence). The CDR3 covers 15 residues. Trimming removed 6 bases at V and 1 base at J, with 16 bases between. CDR3 protein: CASRRSGRGSYEQYF. The CDR3, as DNA: TGTGCCAGTAGGAGGAGCGGAAGGGGGTCCTACGAGCAGTACTTC.

The chain joins TRBV6-5 to TRBJ1-1, with 8 nucleotides matching TRBD1. Germline CDR1 MNHEY, CDR2 SVGAGI. CDR3 length: 13 residues. V was pared by 3 bases and J by 4 bases, with 1 base of the junction left unmatched. In DNA, the CDR3 is TGTGCCAGCAGTTATGGACAGGGCACTGAAGCTTTCTTT. It translates to CASSYGQGTEAFF.

This rearrangement joins TRBV18 to TRBJ2-3; D unclear. The CDR3 is 14 amino acids. V gave up 0 bases and J gave up 6 bases, with 10 bases separating them. CDR1 is KGHSH and CDR2 is LQKENI in the germline V gene. CDR3 sequence reads: CASSPPSGPDTQYF. The CDR3 coding sequence is TGTGCCAGCTCACCACCGTCCGGTCCGGATACGCAGTATTTT.

The V gene is TRBV7-9, the J gene TRBJ2-7; D is uncertain. V was cut by 7 bases and J by 0 bases, with 10 bases left in between. The CDR3 length is 13 residues. CDR1 SEHNR and CDR2 FQNEAQ come from the germline V gene (reference sequence). The CDR3 here is CASTVLSSYEQYF. The CDR3 DNA reads as TGTGCCAGCACCGTCCTGAGCTCCTACGAGCAGTACTTC.

This clone occurred a few times. The gene calls are TRBV27 and TRBJ2-7, with 11 positions matching TRBD1. CDR1 and CDR2 (germline): MNHEY, SMNVEV (reference sequence). The length of the CDR3 is 13 residues. The trim removed 11 bases at V and 3 bases at J, leaving 6 bases unmatched. Here the CDR3 reads CAVRDRGIYEQYF. The CDR3 DNA is TGTGCCGTCCGGGACAGGGGGATCTACGAGCAGTACTTC.

The rearrangement uses TRBV13 and TRBJ2-7; 8 nucleotides align to TRBD2. The V segment lost 6 bases and the J segment 4 bases; nucleotides outside the gene matches: 8. The CDR3 contains 14 residues. The germline V gene encodes CDR1 PRHDT and CDR2 FYEKMQ (reference sequence). The CDR3 spells CASSTRTSRYEQYF. The CDR3 DNA sequence: TGTGCCAGCAGTACACGGACTAGCCGATACGAGCAGTACTTC.

CDR3 region: CASSWIAGESYEQYF. CDR3 nucleotide sequence: TGTGCCAGCAGTTGGATAGCGGGAGAGTCCTACGAGCAGTACTTC. The chain has TRBV6-6 and TRBJ2-7; TRBD2 matches 9 bases. The CDR3 runs to 15 residues. J lost 1 base, V lost 4 bases, and 5 bases had no gene match. Looked up from germline, CDR1 is MNHNY and CDR2 is SVGAGI (reference sequence).

This clone has only a few counts. This chain links TRBV27 with TRBJ2-2; 7 bases are shared with TRBD1. The CDR3 sequence is 13 residues long. Germline CDR1 reads MNHEY; CDR2 reads SMNVEV (reference sequence). The V gene end was trimmed by 10 bases and the J gene end by 5 bases; junction bases not matched to a gene: 7. The CDR3 spells CATNTGETGELFF. CDR3 in DNA: TGTGCCACCAATACAGGGGAGACCGGGGAGCTGTTTTTT.

The chain couples TRBV6-1 to TRBJ2-1; the match to TRBD1 covers 9 bases. CDR1 and CDR2 (germline): MNHNS, SASEGT. The CDR3 extends over 14 amino acids. V lost 7 bases, J lost 4 bases, and 5 bases stayed unmatched. For the CDR3, the DNA is TGTGCCAGCATTCCACAGGGGGCGTACAATGAGCAGTTCTTC. This encodes CASIPQGAYNEQFF.

The rearrangement uses TRBV28 and TRBJ2-7, with TRBD1 matching 8 bases. Germline V gives CDR1 MDHEN, CDR2 SYDVKM. This CDR3 region has 13 residues. The ends lost 7 bases at V and 3 bases at J; junction bases unmatched: 5. This CDR3 is CASKGQDYYEQYF. The CDR3, as DNA: TGTGCCAGCAAGGGACAGGACTACTACGAGCAGTACTTC.

This sequence joins TRBV9 and TRBJ2-7; TRBD1 aligns across 8 bases. V trimming: 2 bases; J trimming: 3 bases; junction bases outside the gene matches: 4. CDR3 length equals 14 residues. Germline V gene data show CDR1 as SGDLS and CDR2 as YYNGEE. The CDR3 region has the DNA TGTGCCAGCAGCGTCTCAGGGGGCTTCTACGAGCAGTACTTC. The encoded protein is CASSVSGGFYEQYF. The variable domain in full, with the rest retrieved from reference TRBV9 and TRBJ2-7, is DSGVTQTPKHLITATGQRVTLRCSPRSGDLSVYWYQQSLDQGLQFLIQYYNGEERAKGNILERFSAQQFPDLHSELNLSSLELGDSALYFCASSVSGGFYEQYFGPGTRLTVT.

The rearrangement uses TRBV5-1 and TRBJ2-7; 8 positions agree with TRBD1. From germline, CDR1 is SGHRS and CDR2 YFSETQ. The V and J ends lost 4 bases and 2 bases, in that order; junction bases with no gene match: 5. This CDR3 is built from 14 residues. In DNA, the CDR3 is TGCGCCAGCAGCCTCGGGACAGGTACCTACGAGCAGTACTTC. Translated, it gives CASSLGTGTYEQYF.

This clone was seen more than once but under ten times. This chain connects TRBV10-3 to TRBJ1-1; the match to TRBD1 covers 7 bases. With 5 bases clipped from V and 5 bases from J, the junction kept 14 bases outside the gene matches. This CDR3 has 16 residues. Germline V gene sequence: CDR1 ENHRY, CDR2 SYGVKD. Here the CDR3 reads CAISPRTGRAGTEAFF. For the CDR3, the DNA is TGTGCCATCAGTCCTAGGACAGGCCGCGCTGGGACTGAAGCTTTCTTT.

This CDR3 is CASSQPAGQGGEKLFF. In nucleotides, the CDR3 is TGTGCCAGCAGCCAACCCGCGGGCCAGGGGGGAGAAAAACTGTTTTTT. The rearrangement joins TRBV4-2 to TRBJ1-4, with 7 positions matching TRBD1. Trimming removed 2 bases from V and 8 bases from J; junction bases left unmatched: 11. Germline CDR1 LGHNA, CDR2 YNFKEQ. The CDR3 runs to 16 residues.

The table lists this clone with a few counts. The J gene is TRBJ2-1, the V gene TRBV6-5; TRBD2 agrees at 7 bases. The CDR3 has 16 amino acids. Germline V gene lookup returns CDR1 MNHEY and CDR2 SVGAGI. J lost 6 bases, V lost 0 bases, and 8 bases had no gene match. DNA of the CDR3: TGTGCCAGCAGTTACTCACAACCCGGGAGGCGCAATGAGCAGTTCTTC. Residues: CASSYSQPGRRNEQFF.

The chain recombines TRBV5-1 with TRBJ2-3; 9 bases fit TRBD2. CDR1 is SGHRS and CDR2 is YFSETQ in the germline V gene. The CDR3 contains 15 residues. With V trimmed by 5 bases and J by 2 bases, 6 bases remained unmatched. The CDR3 sequence: CASRRGTSFTDTQYF. The CDR3 bases are TGCGCCAGCAGACGAGGGACTAGCTTCACAGATACGCAGTATTTT.

This clone was seen more than once but under ten times. V is TRBV11-2 and J is TRBJ2-3; D perhaps matches TRBD2 (5 bases). V was trimmed by 8 bases and J by 0 bases, leaving 18 bases between them. The CDR3 sequence is 16 residues long. CDR1 is SGHAT and CDR2 is FQNNGV in the germline V gene. The CDR3 sequence: CASRPPGRASTDTQYF. DNA of the CDR3: TGTGCCAGCCGCCCCCCGGGGAGAGCTAGCACAGATACGCAGTATTTT.